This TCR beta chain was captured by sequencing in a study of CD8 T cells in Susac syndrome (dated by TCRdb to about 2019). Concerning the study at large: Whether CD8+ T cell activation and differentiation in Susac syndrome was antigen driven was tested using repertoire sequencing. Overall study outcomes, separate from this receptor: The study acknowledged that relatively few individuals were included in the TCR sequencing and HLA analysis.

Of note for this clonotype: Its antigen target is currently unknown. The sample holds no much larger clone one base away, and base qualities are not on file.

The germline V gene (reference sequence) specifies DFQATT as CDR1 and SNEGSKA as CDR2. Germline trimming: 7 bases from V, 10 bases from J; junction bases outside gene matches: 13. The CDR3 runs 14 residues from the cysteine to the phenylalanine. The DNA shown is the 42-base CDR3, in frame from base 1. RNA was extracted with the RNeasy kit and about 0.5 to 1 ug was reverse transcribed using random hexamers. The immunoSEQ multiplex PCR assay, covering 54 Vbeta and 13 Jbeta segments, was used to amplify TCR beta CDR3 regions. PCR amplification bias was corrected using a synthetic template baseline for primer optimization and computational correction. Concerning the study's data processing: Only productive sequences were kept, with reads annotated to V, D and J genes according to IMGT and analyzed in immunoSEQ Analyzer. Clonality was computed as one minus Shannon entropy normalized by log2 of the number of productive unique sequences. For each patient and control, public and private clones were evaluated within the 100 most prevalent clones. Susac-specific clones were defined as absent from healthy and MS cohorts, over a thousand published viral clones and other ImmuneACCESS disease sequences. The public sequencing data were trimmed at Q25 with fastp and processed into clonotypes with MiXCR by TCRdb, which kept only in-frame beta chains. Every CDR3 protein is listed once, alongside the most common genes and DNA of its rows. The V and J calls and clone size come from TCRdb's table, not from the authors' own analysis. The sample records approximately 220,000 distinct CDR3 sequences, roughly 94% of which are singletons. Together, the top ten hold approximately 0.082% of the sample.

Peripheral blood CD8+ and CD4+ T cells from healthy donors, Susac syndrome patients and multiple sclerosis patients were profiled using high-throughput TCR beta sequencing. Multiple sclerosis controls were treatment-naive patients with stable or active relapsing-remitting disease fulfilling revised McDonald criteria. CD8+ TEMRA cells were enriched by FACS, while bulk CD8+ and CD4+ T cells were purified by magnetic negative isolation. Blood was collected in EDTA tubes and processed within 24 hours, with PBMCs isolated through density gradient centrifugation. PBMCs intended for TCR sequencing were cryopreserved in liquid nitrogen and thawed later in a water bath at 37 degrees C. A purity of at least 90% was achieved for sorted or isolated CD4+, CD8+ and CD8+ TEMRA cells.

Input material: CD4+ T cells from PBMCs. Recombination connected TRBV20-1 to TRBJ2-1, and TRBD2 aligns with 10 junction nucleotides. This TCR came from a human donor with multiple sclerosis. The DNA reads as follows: TGCAGTGAGGGGCTAGCGGGGGACAGAGGGGAGCAGTTCTTC. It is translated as CSEGLAGDRGEQFF.